These T cell receptor beta chains were read from a single sample in a study of memory CD4+ T cells and cytomegalovirus serostatus. Clones were sequenced by immunoSEQ multiplex PCR, and TCRdb holds only the in-frame ones, with some missing. The table records about 96,000 clones, approximately 80% of them present only once. Sequenced input: memory CD4+ T cells from blood. The receptors stem from an adult in good health and CMV-seropositive. CDR3s leave out the opening cysteine and the closing phenylalanine or tryptophan.

j_call v_call cdr3_aa
TRBJ2-5 TRBV18 ASSLQQETQY
TRBJ1-5 TRBV19 ASSTTVNQPQH
TRBJ1-2 TRBV29-1 SVELQGPGYT
TRBJ1-2 TRBV25-1 ASSGGYGYT
TRBJ2-7 TRBV14 ASSQENAYYEQY
TRBJ2-7 TRBV7-2 ASSLGGGTYEQY
TRBJ2-5 TRBV28 ASSSVHQYQETQY
TRBJ2-3 TRBV2 ASSEDRDGTQY
TRBJ2-7 TRBV7-2 ASSAEYYRGQQY
TRBJ1-1 TRBV28 ASSDPGGDMNTEAF
TRBJ2-7 TRBV27 ASSSHRGLEQY